These 6 T cell receptor beta chains were all obtained from the same sample, sequenced in a study of T cell changes during pregnancy in multiple sclerosis. Data came from immunoSEQ multiplex PCR; TCRdb stores just in-frame clones and leaves some out. The top ten hold 0.35% to 0.4% of the sample, which has approximately 48,000 clones, roughly 92% seen once. The sequenced sample was CD4+ T cells from peripheral blood mononuclear cells, obtained after pregnancy. These receptors originate from a female donor with multiple sclerosis, enrolled in a pregnancy study.

This chain connects TRBV5-4 to TRBJ1-2, with a weak D call TRBD1 (6 bases). Germline CDR1 reads SGHNT; CDR2 reads YYREEE (reference sequence). The CDR3 loop spans 13 amino acids. V dropped 6 bases and J dropped 1 base, with 10 bases sitting between them. The CDR3 DNA sequence: TGTGCCAGCACCCAACAGGGTAACTATGGCTACACCTTC. Residues: CASTQQGNYGYTF. Full variable domain (outside the CDR3, taken from reference TRBV5-4 and TRBJ1-2): ETGVTQSPTHLIKTRGQQVTLRCSSQSGHNTVSWYQQALGQGPQFIFQYYREEENGRGNFPPRFSGLQFPNYSSELNVNALELDDSALYLCASTQQGNYGYTFGSGTRLTVV.

The V and J genes are TRBV19 and TRBJ2-1; 7 bases are shared with TRBD2. CDR3 length: 15 amino acids. CDR1 and CDR2 from the germline V gene are LNHDA and SQIVND (reference sequence). Trimming at V came to 7 bases and at J to 1 base, leaving 7 bases not matched to a gene. CDR3 loop: CASKKAGPSYNEQFF. In DNA form, the CDR3 reads TGTGCCAGTAAAAAAGCGGGACCTTCCTACAATGAGCAGTTCTTC.

V usage is TRBV27 and J usage is TRBJ2-7; possibly TRBD1 for D (6 bases). Germline-derived CDR1 and CDR2 are MNHEY and SMNVEV (reference sequence). The CDR3 consists of 14 residues. With 2 bases removed from V and 3 bases from J, the gap between germline ends came to 11 bases. In nucleotides, the CDR3 is TGTGCCAGCAGTTTAGTAGGACAGTACTACGAGCAGTACTTC. This gives the protein CASSLVGQYYEQYF.

This chain joins TRBV5-1 and TRBJ2-5; D might be TRBD1 (6 bases). The V gene lost 2 bases and the J gene lost 4 bases, with 12 bases spanning the gap. Germline loops: CDR1 SGHRS, CDR2 YFSETQ. CDR3 size: 14 residues. CDR3 amino acids: CASSLEGRGETQYF. DNA of the CDR3: TGCGCCAGCAGCTTAGAAGGCAGGGGAGAGACCCAGTACTTC.

V gene TRBV7-2 combines with J gene TRBJ2-1; D gene unclear. CDR3 size: 14 residues. Trimming removed 5 bases from V and 7 bases from J, with 15 bases in between. Germline V gives CDR1 SGHTA, CDR2 FQGNSA. CDR3 DNA: TGTGCCAGCAGCCCCCCCCCACTCGGGAATGAGCAGTTCTTC. Its protein is CASSPPPLGNEQFF.

This sequence joins TRBV4-1 and TRBJ2-2; 7 bases line up with TRBD2. Per the germline V gene, CDR1 is MGHRA and CDR2 is YSYEKL. V lost 2 bases and J lost 5; bases outside the gene matches: 8. CDR3 length equals 16 residues. The CDR3 DNA follows: TGCGCCAGCAGCCAATACCCAGCGGGAAATACCGGGGAGCTGTTTTTT. Protein product: CASSQYPAGNTGELFF.